Detailed here is one T cell receptor (beta chain). Authors' methods: The assay estimated nucleated cells by amplifying reference gene primers. The protocol was immunoSEQ multiplex PCR, while the TCRdb copy is restricted to in-frame clones and leaves out a portion. V and J calls and clone size come straight from that table; D and trimming were deduced from the DNA. The profile shows 150,000 to 200,000 clones, about 88% of them singletons. The entry originates in a study of blood T cell repertoires in COVID-19. Whole-study context: Spain, Italy and the United States supplied samples that represented acute and convalescent COVID-19. PBMCs, B-cell-depleted T cells, or T cells provided the cDNA or gDNA that made up the material.

Unmatched junction bases numbered 4, after V lost 4 bases and J lost 9 bases. The CDR3 contains 14 residues. CDR1 and CDR2 (germline): SGDLS, YYNGEE. The V call is TRBV9, the J call TRBJ1-6; 10 nucleotides align to TRBD1. Sequenced input: peripheral blood. This TCR was recovered from a man aged 18 to 29 with acute or convalescent COVID-19. DNA for the CDR3: TGTGCCAGCAGCCCCGGGACAGGGGTTTCACCCCTCCACTTT. Its translation: CASSPGTGVSPLHF.